This T cell receptor (beta chain) appears in the sequencing data of a study of neurological immune-mediated disorders. Study findings and constraints: Across subjects, no CDR3 amino acid sequence appeared in expanded clones of more than one subject, a finding that suggested private repertoires in all groups.

CDR1 and CDR2 (germline): SGHTA, FQGNSA. Unmatched junction bases numbered 7, after V lost 8 bases and J lost 0 bases. The CDR3 spans 17 residues. This clonotype was counted ten times or more. What it binds is unknown. The unsorted libraries had their origin in 2 million PBMCs stored at -80 C. TCRdb reanalysed the 5' RACE reads using MiXCR and keeps one entry per CDR3 protein. This table holds tens of thousands of distinct CDR3 sequences, about 4% found once. The sequencing input was PBMCs. This TCR was recovered from a man aged 25 to 45 with multiple sclerosis. The chain uses TRBV7-2 and TRBJ2-6; 10 bases line up with TRBD1. CDR3 in DNA: TGTGCCAGCGAAGGGACAGGGGCCTTCTCTGGGGCCAACGTCCTGACTTTC. Translating it yields CASEGTGAFSGANVLTF.